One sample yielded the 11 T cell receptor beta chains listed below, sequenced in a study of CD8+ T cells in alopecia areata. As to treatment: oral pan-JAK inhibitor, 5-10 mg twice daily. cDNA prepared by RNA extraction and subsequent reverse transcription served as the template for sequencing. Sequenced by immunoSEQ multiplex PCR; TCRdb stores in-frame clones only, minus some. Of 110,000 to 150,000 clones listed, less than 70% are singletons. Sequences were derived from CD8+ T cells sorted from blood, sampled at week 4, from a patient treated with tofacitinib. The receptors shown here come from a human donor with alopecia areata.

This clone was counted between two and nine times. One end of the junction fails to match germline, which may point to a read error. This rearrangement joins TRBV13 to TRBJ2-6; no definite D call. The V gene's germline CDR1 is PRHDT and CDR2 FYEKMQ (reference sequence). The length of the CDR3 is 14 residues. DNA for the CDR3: TGTGCCAGCAGCGTATACTCTGAGGCCAACGTCCTGACTTTC. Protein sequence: CASSVYSEANVLTF.

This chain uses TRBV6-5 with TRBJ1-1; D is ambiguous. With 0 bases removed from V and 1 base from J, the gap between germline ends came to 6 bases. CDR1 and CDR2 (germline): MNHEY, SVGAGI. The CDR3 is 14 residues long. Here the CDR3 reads CASSYSKGNTEAFF. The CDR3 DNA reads TGTGCCAGCAGTTACTCGAAAGGGAACACTGAAGCTTTCTTT.

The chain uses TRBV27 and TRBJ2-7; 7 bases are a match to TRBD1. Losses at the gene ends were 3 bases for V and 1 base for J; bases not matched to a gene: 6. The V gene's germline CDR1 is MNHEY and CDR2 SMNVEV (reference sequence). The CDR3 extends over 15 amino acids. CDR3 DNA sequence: TGTGCCAGCAGTTTTGCGCCAGGGGGATCCTACGAGCAGTACTTC. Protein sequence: CASSFAPGGSYEQYF.

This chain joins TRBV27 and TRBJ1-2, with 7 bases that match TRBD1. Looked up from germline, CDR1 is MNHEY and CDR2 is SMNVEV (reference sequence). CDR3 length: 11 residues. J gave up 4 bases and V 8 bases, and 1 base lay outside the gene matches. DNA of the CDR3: TGTGCCAGCGGGGACAGCTATGGCTACACCTTC. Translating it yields CASGDSYGYTF.

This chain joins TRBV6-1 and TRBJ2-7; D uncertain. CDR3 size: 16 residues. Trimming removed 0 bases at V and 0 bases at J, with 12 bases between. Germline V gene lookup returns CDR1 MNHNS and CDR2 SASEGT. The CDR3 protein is CASSEAPENYSYEQYF. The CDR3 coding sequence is TGTGCCAGCAGTGAAGCGCCGGAGAATTACTCCTACGAGCAGTACTTC.

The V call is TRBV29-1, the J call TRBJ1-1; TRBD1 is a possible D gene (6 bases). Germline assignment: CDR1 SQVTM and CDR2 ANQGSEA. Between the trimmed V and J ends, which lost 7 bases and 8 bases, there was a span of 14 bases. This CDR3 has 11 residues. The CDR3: CSAVTGSEAFF. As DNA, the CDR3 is TGCAGCGCCGTCACAGGGAGCGAAGCTTTCTTT.

The CDR3 DNA reads TGCAGCGCCCGAGATGAAAAACTGTTTTTT. It codes for CSARDEKLFF. This rearrangement joins TRBV29-1 to TRBJ1-4; no clear D. Trimming took off 7 bases at V and 6 bases at J, with 6 bases between the two ends. Germline assignment: CDR1 SQVTM and CDR2 ANQGSEA. The length of the CDR3 is 10 residues.

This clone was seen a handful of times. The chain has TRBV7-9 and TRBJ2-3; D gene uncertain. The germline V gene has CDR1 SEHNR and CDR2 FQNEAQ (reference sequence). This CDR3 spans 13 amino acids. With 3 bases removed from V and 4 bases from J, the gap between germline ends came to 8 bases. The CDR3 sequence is CASSFVRADTQYF. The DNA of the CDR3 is TGTGCCAGCAGCTTCGTCCGGGCAGATACGCAGTATTTT. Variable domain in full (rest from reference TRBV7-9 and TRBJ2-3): DTGVSQNPRHKITKRGQNVTFRCDPISEHNRLYWYRQTLGQGPEFLTYFQNEAQLEKSRLLSDRFSAERPKGSFSTLEIQRTEQGDSAMYLCASSFVRADTQYFGPGTRLTVL.

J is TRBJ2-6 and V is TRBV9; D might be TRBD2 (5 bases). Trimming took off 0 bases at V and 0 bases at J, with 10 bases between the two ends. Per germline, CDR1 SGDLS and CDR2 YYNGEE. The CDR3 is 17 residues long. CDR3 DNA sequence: TGTGCCAGCAGCGTAGCTCCGGCGGGCTCTGGGGCCAACGTCCTGACTTTC. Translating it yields CASSVAPAGSGANVLTF.

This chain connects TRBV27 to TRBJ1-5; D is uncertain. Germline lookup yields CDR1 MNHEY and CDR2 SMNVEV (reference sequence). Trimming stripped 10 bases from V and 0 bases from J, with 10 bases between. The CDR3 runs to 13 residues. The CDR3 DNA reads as TGTGCCACTCACCCTTATAGCAATCAGCCCCAGCATTTT. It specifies CATHPYSNQPQHF.

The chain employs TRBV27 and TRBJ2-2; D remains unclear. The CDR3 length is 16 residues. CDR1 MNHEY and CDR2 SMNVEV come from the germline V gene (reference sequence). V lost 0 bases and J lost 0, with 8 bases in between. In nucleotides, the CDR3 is TGTGCCAGCAGTTTATCGAACCTCGCGAACACCGGGGAGCTGTTTTTT. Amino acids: CASSLSNLANTGELFF.